The present T cell receptor beta chain was sequenced within a study of T cells in Graves' hyperthyroidism and ophthalmopathy. Authors of the study amplified TCR beta CDR3 regions from RNA transcripts. RT-PCR in the first round (using the HTBI primer set) targeted the TCR CDR3. TCRdb redid the calling of the multiplex PCR reads with MiXCR, one entry per CDR3 protein. This table has a few hundred thousand distinct CDR3 sequences, roughly 46% appearing once. Clinicians diagnosed patients from clinical symptoms, serum thyroxine and TRAb, thyroid ultrasound and orbital computed tomography. This receptor was taken from an adult woman with Graves' disease, either hyperthyroidism or ophthalmopathy (not recorded which). Sequencing input: peripheral blood or thyroid tissue (not recorded which).

The DNA for the CDR3 is TGTGCCAGCAGTGACGGGACAATCAACACCATATATTTT. This sequence encodes CASSDGTINTIYF. The gene calls are TRBV2 and TRBJ1-3; tentative D call: TRBD1 (6 bases). The V gene lost 3 bases and the J gene lost 7 bases, with 10 bases spanning the gap. Germline V gene data show CDR1 as SNHLY and CDR2 as FYNNEI. This CDR3 region has 13 residues.